The 30 T cell receptor beta chains listed next were all sequenced from one sample in a study of shared clonotypes between healthy human individuals (dated by TCRdb to 2018 to 2020). CD8 naive samples were obtained by positive selection for CCR7 among CD45RO-negative cells, yielding a CD45RA+CCR7+ population from which TemRA cells were excluded. Library creation used the immunoSEQ multiplex PCR assay. The immuneACCESS repertoire file appears here via TCRdb, limited to in-frame rearrangements. These files lack a portion of the clones; in checked studies, under half of the deficit traces to unresolved V genes, and the cause of the others is not known. The sample profile shows some 2 million clones; approximately 94% of them were found once. 1% to 1.5% of the sample is taken by the ten largest. Sequenced material: naive CD8+ T cells sorted from blood. The sample's cell subset or site label, decoded: CD45RA+CCR7+. Receptor source: a man in his late teens or twenties in good health.

The chain carries TRBV29-1 and TRBJ2-7, with a possible D match to TRBD2 (5 bases). Trimming removed 0 bases from V and 6 bases from J, with 9 bases in between. Germline values: CDR1 SQVTM, CDR2 ANQGSEA. The CDR3 is made up of 12 amino acids. The CDR3 is CSVEDLRAEQYF. Here the CDR3 DNA reads TGCAGCGTTGAAGATTTGAGGGCCGAGCAGTACTTC.

This clone was picked up one time. The J gene is TRBJ1-1, the V gene TRBV5-6; D gene ambiguous. CDR1 is SGHDT and CDR2 is YYEEEE in the germline V gene. CDR3 length equals 15 residues. With 6 bases removed from V and 0 bases from J, the gap between germline ends came to 15 bases. Here the CDR3 DNA reads TGTGCCAGCATTGGGAGCGATTCCATGAACACTGAAGCTTTCTTT. Encoded protein: CASIGSDSMNTEAFF.

In the case of this clone: At one end, the junction sequence differs from germline, possibly due to a read error. J is TRBJ1-1 and V is TRBV29-1; unclear D gene. This CDR3 is 12 amino acids long. From germline, CDR1 is SQVTM and CDR2 ANQGSEA. The CDR3 loop reads CSVEEGSGTPTF. CDR3 in DNA: TGCAGCGTTGAAGAGGGGTCAGGAACCCCAACCTTT.

The chain has TRBV7-3 and TRBJ2-2; TRBD1 agrees at 8 bases. After removal of 1 base from V and 5 bases from J, the junction contained 3 bases not matched to a gene. Germline CDR1 reads SGHTA; CDR2 reads FQGTGA. The CDR3 is 15 amino acids. CDR3 loop: CASSLIRGRTGELFF. In DNA form, the CDR3 reads TGTGCCAGCAGCTTAATCAGGGGGCGGACCGGGGAGCTGTTTTTT.

The chain uses TRBV11-2 and TRBJ2-7; TRBD2 matches 7 bases. The CDR3 runs 15 residues. Per germline, CDR1 SGHAT and CDR2 FQNNGV. V lost 5 bases to trimming and J lost 2 bases; unmatched junction nucleotides: 9. For the CDR3, the DNA is TGTGCCAGCAGCCCAACCACTAGCGAGACCTACGAGCAGTACTTC. This sequence encodes CASSPTTSETYEQYF.

This rearrangement joins TRBV7-6 to TRBJ2-5; TRBD1 matches at 10 bases. This CDR3 contains 17 residues. V lost 5 bases to trimming and J lost 0 bases; unmatched junction nucleotides: 9. Germline V lookup: CDR1 SGHVS, CDR2 FNYEAQ. This CDR3 reads CASSPGQGGLNQETQYF. The CDR3 nucleotides are TGTGCCAGCAGCCCCGGACAGGGGGGGTTGAACCAAGAGACCCAGTACTTC.

The rearrangement uses TRBV14 and TRBJ2-1; 7 nucleotides agree with TRBD2. Germline V CDR1 and CDR2: SGHDN, FVKESK. V dropped 1 base and J dropped 4; count of bases not matched to a gene: 4. The length of the CDR3 is 15 residues. CDR3 nucleotides: TGTGCCAGCAGCCAAGTTGCGGGGGTTTACAATGAGCAGTTCTTC. Its protein product is CASSQVAGVYNEQFF.

The V and J genes are TRBV10-1 and TRBJ1-1, with D possibly TRBD1 on 5 matching bases. V lost 0 bases and J 3 bases, leaving 11 bases between the germline ends. The germline V gene encodes CDR1 WNHNN and CDR2 SYGVQD (reference sequence). The CDR3 extends over 15 amino acids. The chain's CDR3 is CASSESGVGDTEAFF. CDR3 DNA: TGCGCCAGCAGTGAGTCGGGGGTGGGGGACACTGAAGCTTTCTTT.

This chain joins TRBV5-1 and TRBJ2-3; perhaps TRBD1 as D (6 bases). V was pared by 4 bases and J by 0 bases, with 12 bases between. This CDR3 spans 15 amino acids. Germline assignment: CDR1 SGHRS and CDR2 YFSETQ. The CDR3 protein is CASSHGTFSTDTQYF. The CDR3 DNA reads as TGCGCCAGCAGCCACGGGACATTTAGCACAGATACGCAGTATTTT. Using reference TRBV5-1 and TRBJ2-3 for the parts outside the CDR3, the full variable domain is KAGVTQTPRYLIKTRGQQVTLSCSPISGHRSVSWYQQTPGQGLQFLFEYFSETQRNKGNFPGRFSGRQFSNSRSEMNVSTLELGDSALYLCASSHGTFSTDTQYFGPGTRLTVL.

This clone showed up just a few times. This same CDR3 is encoded by further DNA sequences in the sample. The chain uses TRBV30 and TRBJ1-1; D remains unclear. This CDR3 spans 13 amino acids. CDR1 and CDR2 from the germline V gene are GTSNPN and SVGIG (reference sequence). V lost 0 bases, J lost 2 bases, and 7 bases lay in between. Here the CDR3 reads CAWSVLGNTEAFF. As DNA, the CDR3 is TGTGCCTGGAGTGTACTGGGAAACACTGAAGCTTTCTTT.

V and J are TRBV7-9 and TRBJ2-1; 9 bases fit TRBD2. With 5 bases clipped from V and 6 bases from J, the junction kept 14 bases outside the gene matches. From germline, CDR1 is SEHNR and CDR2 FQNEAQ (reference sequence). The CDR3 is 17 residues long. The CDR3 region is CASSVIRAGGSFNEQFF. In DNA, the CDR3 is TGTGCCAGCAGCGTAATTCGAGCGGGAGGTAGCTTCAATGAGCAGTTCTTC.

The J gene is TRBJ2-5, the V gene TRBV11-2; no clear D gene. CDR1 SGHAT and CDR2 FQNNGV come from the germline V gene. There are 13 residues in the CDR3. Trimming left V 5 bases short and J 9 bases short, with 16 bases between. The CDR3 region is CASSPAAYEAQYF. CDR3 nucleotide sequence: TGTGCCAGCAGCCCGGCAGCGTATGAGGCCCAGTACTTC.

This rearrangement joins TRBV28 to TRBJ1-2, with 8 bases aligning to TRBD1. The junction had 4 bases not matched to a gene; V was cut back by 3 bases and J by 4 bases. The length of the CDR3 is 14 residues. From germline, CDR1 is MDHEN and CDR2 SYDVKM. The CDR3 nucleotides read TGTGCCAGCAGTTTTAGACAGGGGATCTATGGCTACACCTTC. It yields the protein CASSFRQGIYGYTF.

V gene TRBV30 combines with J gene TRBJ2-5; D remains ambiguous. Germline V CDR1 and CDR2: GTSNPN, SVGIG (reference sequence). Deletions cut 0 bases from V and 5 bases from J, with 10 bases between. The CDR3 is 13 residues long. CDR3 amino acids: CAWSVHSHETQYF. The DNA of the CDR3 is TGTGCCTGGAGTGTACACTCCCACGAGACCCAGTACTTC.

This rearrangement joins TRBV10-1 to TRBJ1-3; tentatively, D is TRBD1 (6 bases). The ends were cut back, 7 bases at V and 0 bases at J, with 19 bases in the middle. The CDR3 loop spans 17 amino acids. CDR1 WNHNN and CDR2 SYGVQD come from the germline V gene (reference sequence). CDR3 amino acids: CASTMTRRGTSGNTIYF. The CDR3 bases are TGCGCCAGCACTATGACCCGCAGGGGCACCTCTGGAAACACCATATATTTT.

This sequence joins TRBV7-2 and TRBJ1-6; D ambiguous. Germline V lookup: CDR1 SGHTA, CDR2 FQGNSA. V dropped 5 bases and J dropped 5 bases, with 10 bases sitting between them. The length of the CDR3 is 14 residues. CDR3 in DNA: TGTGCCAGCAGCGGCCTGGCAGATAATTCACCCCTCCACTTT. As protein: CASSGLADNSPLHF.

The V and J genes are TRBV25-1 and TRBJ1-1; 11 bases are shared with TRBD1. CDR1 is MGHDK, CDR2 SYGVNS, per germline. The CDR3 runs to 16 residues. V lost 5 bases to trimming and J lost 3 bases; unmatched junction nucleotides: 8. CDR3 residues: CASSPWTGGADTEAFF. The CDR3 DNA sequence: TGTGCCAGCAGTCCTTGGACAGGGGGCGCGGACACTGAAGCTTTCTTT.

This chain uses TRBV11-2 with TRBJ2-3; 8 nucleotides line up with TRBD2. Looked up from germline, CDR1 is SGHAT and CDR2 is FQNNGV. This CDR3 comprises 16 residues. V gave up 5 bases and J gave up 0 bases; unmatched junction bases: 7. Here the CDR3 DNA reads TGTGCCAGCAGCCCAAAACTAGCGGCTAGCACAGATACGCAGTATTTT. It is translated as CASSPKLAASTDTQYF.

This clone came up a few times. V is TRBV27 and J is TRBJ2-7; 8 bases are a match to TRBD1. Trimming at V came to 5 bases and at J to 3 bases, leaving 9 bases not matched to a gene. The CDR3 has 15 residues. The germline V gene encodes CDR1 MNHEY and CDR2 SMNVEV (reference sequence). CDR3 amino acids: CASSPGQGGNYEQYF. The CDR3 DNA reads TGTGCCAGCAGTCCCGGACAGGGCGGGAACTACGAGCAGTACTTC.

The V call is TRBV2, the J call TRBJ2-4; 10 nucleotides agree with TRBD2. From germline, CDR1 is SNHLY and CDR2 FYNNEI. The V and J ends lost 5 bases and 8 bases, in that order; junction bases with no gene match: 6. The CDR3 is 14 amino acids. The CDR3 sequence is CASSSTSGNDIQYF. CDR3 nucleotides: TGTGCCAGCAGTTCAACTAGCGGGAACGACATTCAGTACTTC.

The chain recombines TRBV7-9 with TRBJ2-7; the D gene is possibly TRBD2 (6 bases). CDR3 length equals 13 residues. The V gene lost 5 bases and the J gene lost 7 bases, with 15 bases spanning the gap. The germline V gene encodes CDR1 SEHNR and CDR2 FQNEAQ (reference sequence). The DNA of the CDR3 is TGTGCCAGCAGCCGGCAGCCTGGGGGGGAGCAGTACTTC. Protein product: CASSRQPGGEQYF. Together with reference TRBV7-9 and TRBJ2-7, the CDR3 gives the full variable domain: DTGVSQNPRHKITKRGQNVTFRCDPISEHNRLYWYRQTLGQGPEFLTYFQNEAQLEKSRLLSDRFSAERPKGSFSTLEIQRTEQGDSAMYLCASSRQPGGEQYFGPGTRLTVT.

The genes are TRBV7-6 and TRBJ1-2; 8 nucleotides match TRBD1. The CDR3 is made up of 13 amino acids. Germline V gene sequence: CDR1 SGHVS, CDR2 FNYEAQ. V was pared by 5 bases and J by 6 bases, with 5 bases of the junction left unmatched. This CDR3 is CASSRLTGDGYTF. The CDR3 bases are TGTGCCAGCAGCCGATTGACAGGGGATGGCTACACCTTC.

This chain joins TRBV11-2 and TRBJ2-1; 13 positions match TRBD2. In germline, CDR1 is SGHAT, CDR2 FQNNGV. The CDR3 contains 15 residues. Trimming cost V 6 bases and J 7 bases; bases outside gene matches: 6. The CDR3 sequence is CASRPTSGRWNEQFF. The CDR3 nucleotides are TGTGCCAGCAGACCGACTAGCGGGAGGTGGAATGAGCAGTTCTTC.

The chain is built from TRBV10-1 and TRBJ1-1; the D gene is possibly TRBD1 (6 bases). The CDR3 has 13 amino acids. The V gene lost 7 bases and the J gene lost 4 bases, with 13 bases spanning the gap. Per the germline V gene, CDR1 is WNHNN and CDR2 is SYGVQD (reference sequence). This chain's CDR3 is CASTQGMTTEAFF. The CDR3, as DNA: TGCGCCAGCACACAGGGAATGACCACTGAAGCTTTCTTT.

The chain has TRBV27 and TRBJ2-7; D is perhaps TRBD1 or TRBD2 (6 bases each). This CDR3 region has 16 residues. CDR1 is MNHEY, CDR2 SMNVEV, per germline (reference sequence). Trimming removed 2 bases at V and 5 bases at J, with 19 bases between. The DNA of the CDR3 is TGTGCCAGCAGTTTACTCTCAAGGTACAGGGAGGACGAGCAGTACTTC. This translates into CASSLLSRYREDEQYF.

CDR3: CASSYLAGGFTDTQYF. As DNA, the CDR3 is TGTGCCAGCAGTTATTTAGCGGGAGGGTTTACAGATACGCAGTATTTT. The chain couples TRBV6-6 to TRBJ2-3; TRBD2 matches at 11 bases. The J segment lost 3 bases and the V segment lost 3 bases, leaving 5 bases of the junction unmatched. In germline, CDR1 is MNHNY, CDR2 SVGAGI (reference sequence). The CDR3 extends over 16 amino acids.

This clone was detected only once. The V call is TRBV2, the J call TRBJ2-5, with D perhaps matching TRBD2 (5 bases). This CDR3 spans 14 amino acids. Trimming cost V 10 bases and J 5 bases, with 20 bases left between them. Germline V gene lookup returns CDR1 SNHLY and CDR2 FYNNEI. The CDR3 bases are TGTGCCAACTCCCCGGGAATTGCGATGGAGACCCAGTACTTC. Translated: CANSPGIAMETQYF. Variable domain in full (rest from reference TRBV2 and TRBJ2-5): EPEVTQTPSHQVTQMGQEVILRCVPISNHLYFYWYRQILGQKVEFLVSFYNNEISEKSEIFDDQFSVERPDGSNFTLKIRSTKLEDSAMYFCANSPGIAMETQYFGPGTRLLVL.

The J gene is TRBJ2-5, the V gene TRBV29-1; TRBD2 agrees at 8 bases. The CDR3 is 13 residues long. Unmatched junction bases numbered 6, after V lost 6 bases and J lost 3 bases. Germline V CDR1 and CDR2: SQVTM, ANQGSEA. CDR3 coding DNA: TGCAGCGTCCCCATCGGGAGGGAAGAGACCCAGTACTTC. Its translation is CSVPIGREETQYF.

The rearrangement links TRBV4-3 to TRBJ1-1, with TRBD1 as a possible D gene (5 bases). Germline CDR1 reads LGHNA; CDR2 reads YSLEER. The CDR3 runs 15 residues. Trimming removed 2 bases from V and 4 bases from J, with 14 bases in between. The CDR3 protein is CASSQLGLGSTEAFF. The CDR3 DNA follows: TGCGCCAGCAGCCAATTGGGACTCGGGAGCACTGAAGCTTTCTTT.

About this clone: The same CDR3 can be traced to other DNA sequences in this sample. The J gene is TRBJ2-5, the V gene TRBV7-9, with no clear D. V lost 2 bases and J 4 bases, leaving 14 bases between the germline ends. Germline lookup yields CDR1 SEHNR and CDR2 FQNEAQ (reference sequence). The CDR3 runs 15 residues. CDR3 amino acids: CASSLPAFSGETQYF. The CDR3 nucleotides read TGTGCCAGCAGCTTACCCGCGTTCAGTGGAGAGACCCAGTACTTC.